Shown below are 20 T cell receptor beta chains from a single sample sequenced in a study of blood T cell repertoires in COVID-19. Measured with immunoSEQ multiplex PCR; TCRdb has only the in-frame clones, and not every one. The table lists around 180,000 clones, more than 70% of them singletons, with roughly 4.2% in the top ten. The specimen sequenced was peripheral blood. The receptors were sampled from a woman aged 25 to 39 with acute or convalescent COVID-19.

The gene calls are TRBV2 and TRBJ2-7, with D possibly being TRBD1 (7 bases). The CDR3 loop spans 13 amino acids. Germline CDR1 and CDR2: SNHLY and FYNNEI. V lost 6 bases to trimming and J lost 4 bases, with 13 bases between them. CDR3: CASSGRGRYEQYF. The CDR3, as DNA: TGTGCCAGCAGCGGCAGGGGGAGGTACGAGCAGTACTTC.

The chain has TRBV27 and TRBJ1-5; no clear D. The CDR3 sequence is 12 residues long. Trimming pared 5 bases from V and 7 bases from J, leaving 9 bases between. Germline CDR1 MNHEY, CDR2 SMNVEV (reference sequence). CDR3 sequence: CASSPLLQPQHF. In DNA form, the CDR3 reads TGTGCCAGCAGTCCCCTCCTCCAGCCCCAGCATTTT.

The chain couples TRBV7-2 to TRBJ2-5; tentatively, D is TRBD1 (6 bases). V lost 3 bases to trimming and J lost 1 base, with 9 bases between them. Germline-derived CDR1 and CDR2 are SGHTA and FQGNSA. This CDR3 region has 14 residues. CDR3 nucleotide sequence: TGTGCCAGCAGCTTCCAGGACAGCCAAGAGACCCAGTACTTC. The encoded protein is CASSFQDSQETQYF.

V usage is TRBV5-4 and J usage is TRBJ1-2; 8 bases match TRBD1. CDR1 is SGHNT, CDR2 YYREEE, per germline (reference sequence). Trimming cost V 5 bases and J 8 bases; bases outside gene matches: 8. CDR3 length: 13 amino acids. For the CDR3, the DNA is TGTGCCAGCAGTAAACAGGGGGACCGGGGCTACACCTTC. It encodes CASSKQGDRGYTF. Using reference TRBV5-4 and TRBJ1-2 for the parts outside the CDR3, the full variable domain is ETGVTQSPTHLIKTRGQQVTLRCSSQSGHNTVSWYQQALGQGPQFIFQYYREEENGRGNFPPRFSGLQFPNYSSELNVNALELDDSALYLCASSKQGDRGYTFGSGTRLTVV.

The J gene is TRBJ2-7, the V gene TRBV7-2; 11 bases are shared with TRBD2. This CDR3 has 14 residues. The junction had 4 bases not matched to a gene; V was cut back by 3 bases and J by 6 bases. CDR1 SGHTA and CDR2 FQGNSA come from the germline V gene. CDR3 coding DNA: TGTGCCAGCAGCTTCCTAGCGGGAGGTATCGAGCAGTACTTC. Encoded protein: CASSFLAGGIEQYF.

The V gene is TRBV6-6, the J gene TRBJ1-3, with a possible D match to TRBD1 (5 bases). CDR1 and CDR2 (germline): MNHNY, SVGAGI (reference sequence). Trimming pared 2 bases from V and 0 bases from J, leaving 8 bases between. The CDR3 totals 15 residues. The CDR3 nucleotides are TGTGCCAGCAGTTACGGGGGACTCTCTGGAAACACCATATATTTT. This translates into CASSYGGLSGNTIYF.

V and J are TRBV6-5 and TRBJ2-4, with a weak D call TRBD2 (5 bases). The V gene's germline CDR1 is MNHEY and CDR2 SVGAGI. Trimming stripped 5 bases from V and 3 bases from J, with 8 bases between. There are 13 residues in the CDR3. The CDR3 DNA follows: TGTGCCAGCAGTATCCGGGACAAAAACATTCAGTACTTC. Its protein is CASSIRDKNIQYF.

The rearrangement links TRBV5-4 to TRBJ2-5, with TRBD2 as a possible D gene (6 bases). The V end was cut by 5 bases, the J end by 2 bases, with 10 bases between. The CDR3 spans 13 residues. Germline V lookup: CDR1 SGHNT, CDR2 YYREEE (reference sequence). The CDR3 nucleotides read TGTGCCAGCAGGGGGACTGGGCAAGAGACCCAGTACTTC. Residues: CASRGTGQETQYF. The whole variable domain, filled in from reference TRBV5-4 and TRBJ2-5, reads ETGVTQSPTHLIKTRGQQVTLRCSSQSGHNTVSWYQQALGQGPQFIFQYYREEENGRGNFPPRFSGLQFPNYSSELNVNALELDDSALYLCASRGTGQETQYFGPGTRLLVL.

The chain joins TRBV24-1 to TRBJ2-7; TRBD1 agrees at 7 bases. With V trimmed by 4 bases and J by 5 bases, 10 bases remained unmatched. The CDR3 is 15 amino acids. Looked up from germline, CDR1 is KGHDR and CDR2 is SFDVKD. CDR3 protein: CATSDRQGRFDEQYF. CDR3 coding DNA: TGTGCCACCAGTGACAGACAGGGTAGATTTGACGAGCAGTACTTC.

The chain combines TRBV5-1 with TRBJ2-2; D perhaps matches TRBD2 (5 bases). The CDR3 consists of 15 residues. Germline CDR1 is SGHRS and CDR2 is YFSETQ. V was shortened by 4 bases and J by 4 bases, with 14 bases between the two germline ends. CDR3 DNA: TGCGCCAGCAGCCCGGAGGCGGGTTCCACCGGGGAGCTGTTTTTT. Translating it yields CASSPEAGSTGELFF.

This clone appeared a single time. This rearrangement joins TRBV2 to TRBJ1-1, with D perhaps TRBD1 (5 bases). CDR1 and CDR2 (germline): SNHLY, FYNNEI. This CDR3 has 14 residues. V dropped 6 bases and J dropped 0 bases, with 11 bases sitting between them. This CDR3 is CASRLTVLNTEAFF. CDR3 nucleotide sequence: TGTGCCAGCAGACTGACAGTCTTGAACACTGAAGCTTTCTTT.

V is TRBV20-1 and J is TRBJ1-2; D unresolved. The CDR3 covers 10 residues. The germline V gene has CDR1 DFQATT and CDR2 SNEGSKA (reference sequence). Trimming took off 7 bases at V and 11 bases at J, with 14 bases between the two ends. The CDR3 here is CSVLPEAYTF. CDR3 nucleotide sequence: TGCAGTGTGTTGCCAGAAGCGTACACCTTC.

The rearrangement joins TRBV10-3 to TRBJ2-5, with D perhaps TRBD2 (6 bases). Germline CDR1 is ENHRY and CDR2 is SYGVKD. This CDR3 region has 14 residues. V dropped 6 bases and J dropped 1 base, with 12 bases sitting between them. The CDR3 nucleotides read TGTGCCATCAGCCATCCGGGACTCCAAGAGACCCAGTACTTC. Translating gives CAISHPGLQETQYF.

A few counts support this clone. J is TRBJ2-1 and V is TRBV5-6; 14 positions match TRBD2. This CDR3 is 16 amino acids long. Germline V gene lookup returns CDR1 SGHDT and CDR2 YYEEEE. Trimming took 3 bases from V and 7 from J; bases not matched to a gene: 6. The CDR3 sequence: CASSYTTSGRGNEQFF. For the CDR3, the DNA is TGTGCCAGCAGCTACACGACTAGCGGGAGGGGAAATGAGCAGTTCTTC.

About this clone: The sample has other DNA sequences that encode this CDR3 too. The gene calls are TRBV7-9 and TRBJ2-2; no firm D call. Deletions cut 0 bases from V and 8 bases from J, with 4 bases between. The CDR3 covers 12 residues. Germline V gives CDR1 SEHNR, CDR2 FQNEAQ (reference sequence). As DNA, the CDR3 is TGTGCCAGCAGCTTAGCCTCGGGGGAGCTGTTTTTT. Protein product: CASSLASGELFF.

The CDR3 coding sequence is TGTGCCAGCAGCTTAGCGACCGGGGCTGAAGCTTTCTTT. Its protein product is CASSLATGAEAFF. The rearrangement uses TRBV7-9 and TRBJ1-1; no firm D call. V was pared by 0 bases and J by 6 bases, with 8 bases between. CDR3 length: 13 amino acids. Germline CDR1 reads SEHNR; CDR2 reads FQNEAQ (reference sequence).

The rearrangement joins TRBV10-3 to TRBJ2-2; 12 bases align to TRBD2. From germline, CDR1 is ENHRY and CDR2 SYGVKD. This CDR3 comprises 17 residues. Trimming at V came to 2 bases and at J to 8 bases, leaving 9 bases not matched to a gene. CDR3 amino acids: CAISEGRRLAGAGELFF. CDR3 nucleotide sequence: TGTGCCATCAGTGAGGGAAGAAGACTAGCGGGAGCGGGGGAGCTGTTTTTT.

This clone was seen once. The genes are TRBV27 and TRBJ2-3; 7 nucleotides agree with TRBD1. The CDR3 extends over 12 amino acids. Germline V CDR1 and CDR2: MNHEY, SMNVEV (reference sequence). Trimming took 10 bases from V and 8 from J; bases not matched to a gene: 9. This CDR3 is CATGQRIGTQYF. The CDR3 nucleotides read TGTGCCACGGGACAGCGTATCGGTACGCAGTATTTT.

The rearrangement uses TRBV11-2 and TRBJ2-7, with D possibly TRBD2 on 6 matching bases. V dropped 0 bases and J dropped 6 bases, with 24 bases sitting between them. CDR1 is SGHAT and CDR2 is FQNNGV in the germline V gene. This CDR3 region has 18 residues. CDR3 nucleotides: TGTGCCAGCAGCTTAGATTTTGGCCCTCTAGCGCCCCAGAGCGAGCAGTACTTC. Its protein is CASSLDFGPLAPQSEQYF. The full variable domain, in which reference TRBV11-2 and TRBJ2-7 provide the parts outside the CDR3, is EAGVAQSPRYKIIEKRQSVAFWCNPISGHATLYWYQQILGQGPKLLIQFQNNGVVDDSQLPKDRFSAERLKGVDSTLKIQPAKLEDSAVYLCASSLDFGPLAPQSEQYFGPGTRLTVT.

This CDR3 reads CASGLVRNEQFF. The CDR3 nucleotides read TGTGCCAGCGGACTCGTTCGTAATGAGCAGTTCTTC. This chain connects TRBV12-3 or TRBV12-4 to TRBJ2-1; TRBD2 might be the D (5 bases). V was clipped by 8 bases and J by 7 bases, with 12 bases between them. The CDR3 contains 12 residues.